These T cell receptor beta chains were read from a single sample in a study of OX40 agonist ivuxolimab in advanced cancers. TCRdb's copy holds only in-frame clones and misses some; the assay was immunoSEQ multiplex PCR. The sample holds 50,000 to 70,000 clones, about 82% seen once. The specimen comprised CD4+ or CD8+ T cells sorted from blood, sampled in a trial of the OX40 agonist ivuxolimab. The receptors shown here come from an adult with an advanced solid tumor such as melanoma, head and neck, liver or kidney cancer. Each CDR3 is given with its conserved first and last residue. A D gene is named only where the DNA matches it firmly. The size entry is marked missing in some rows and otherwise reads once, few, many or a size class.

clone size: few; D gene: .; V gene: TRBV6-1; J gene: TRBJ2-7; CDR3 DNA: TGTGCCAGCAGTGAAGCGGACAGCTCCTACGAGCAGTACTTC; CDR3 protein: CASSEADSSYEQYF
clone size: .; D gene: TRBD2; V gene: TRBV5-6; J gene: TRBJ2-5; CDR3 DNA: TGTGCCAGCAGCTTGGGACGGGCGCGGGAGCAGTACTTC; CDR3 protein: CASSLGRAREQYF
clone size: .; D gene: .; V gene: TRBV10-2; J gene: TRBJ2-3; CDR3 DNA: TGCGCCACAATGAAGGGGAGGACAGATACGCAGTATTTT; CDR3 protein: CATMKGRTDTQYF
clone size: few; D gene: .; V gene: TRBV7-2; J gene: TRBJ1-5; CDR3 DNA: TGTGCCAGCAGCTTTAGTCCGAGCAATCAGCCCCAGCATTTT; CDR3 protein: CASSFSPSNQPQHF
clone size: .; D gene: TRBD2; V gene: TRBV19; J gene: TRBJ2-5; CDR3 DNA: TGTGCCAGTAGTTCCTGGACTAGCGGGAGGGCCGAGACCCAGTACTTC; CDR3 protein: CASSSWTSGRAETQYF
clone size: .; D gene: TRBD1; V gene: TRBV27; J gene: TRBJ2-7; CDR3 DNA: TGTGCCAGCAGTTCCCAGGGGACAGACGAGCAGTACTTC; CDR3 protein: CASSSQGTDEQYF
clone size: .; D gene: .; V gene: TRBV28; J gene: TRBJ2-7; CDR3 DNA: TGTGCCAGCGGCAGTCCCGGGACCGAATACGAGCAGTACTTC; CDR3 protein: CASGSPGTEYEQYF
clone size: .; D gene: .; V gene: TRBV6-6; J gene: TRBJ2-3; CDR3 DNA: TGTGCCAGCAGTTCACAGATCACAGATACGCAGTATTTT; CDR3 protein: CASSSQITDTQYF
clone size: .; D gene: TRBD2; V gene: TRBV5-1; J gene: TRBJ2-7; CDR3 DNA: TGCGCCAGCAGCCCGATAGCGGGAGGCGACGAGCAGTACTTC; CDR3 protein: CASSPIAGGDEQYF
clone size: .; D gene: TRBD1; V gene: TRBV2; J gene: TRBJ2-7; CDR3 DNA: TGTGCCAGCAGTGATGAGGGGGCGGGTAACTCCTACGAGCAGTACTTC; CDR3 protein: CASSDEGAGNSYEQYF
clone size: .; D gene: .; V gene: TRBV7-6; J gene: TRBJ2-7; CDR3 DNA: TGTGCCAGCAGCTTAGTCGGGGGCGCGGAGCAGTACTTC; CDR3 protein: CASSLVGGAEQYF
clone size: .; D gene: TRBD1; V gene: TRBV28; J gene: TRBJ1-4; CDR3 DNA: TGTGCCAGCAGTCCCGCGCCGGGACAGGGGCATGAAAAACTGTTTTTT; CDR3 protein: CASSPAPGQGHEKLFF